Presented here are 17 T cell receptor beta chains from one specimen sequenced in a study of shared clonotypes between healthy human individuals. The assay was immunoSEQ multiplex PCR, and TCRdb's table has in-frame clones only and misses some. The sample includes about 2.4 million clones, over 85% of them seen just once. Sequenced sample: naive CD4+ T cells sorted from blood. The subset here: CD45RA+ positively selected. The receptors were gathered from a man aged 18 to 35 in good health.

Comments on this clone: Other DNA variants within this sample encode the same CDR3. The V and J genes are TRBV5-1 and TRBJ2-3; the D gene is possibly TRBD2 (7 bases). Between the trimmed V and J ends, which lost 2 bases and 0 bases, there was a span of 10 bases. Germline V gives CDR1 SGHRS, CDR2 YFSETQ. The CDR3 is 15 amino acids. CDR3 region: CASSLGGGSTDTQYF. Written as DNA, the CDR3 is TGCGCCAGCAGCTTAGGCGGGGGCAGCACAGATACGCAGTATTTT.

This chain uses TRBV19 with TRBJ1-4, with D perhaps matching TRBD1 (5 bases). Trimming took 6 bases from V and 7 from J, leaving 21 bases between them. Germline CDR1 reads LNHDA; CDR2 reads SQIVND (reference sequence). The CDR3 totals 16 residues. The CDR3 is CASSSALTPQGEKLFF. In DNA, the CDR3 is TGTGCCAGTAGCTCAGCCCTCACTCCTCAGGGTGAAAAACTGTTTTTT.

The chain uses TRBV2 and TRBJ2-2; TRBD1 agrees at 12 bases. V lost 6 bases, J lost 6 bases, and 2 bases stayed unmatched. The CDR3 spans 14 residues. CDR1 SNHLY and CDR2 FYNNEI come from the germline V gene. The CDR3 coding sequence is TGTGCCAGCAGCGGGACAGGGGGCTCCGGGGAGCTGTTTTTT. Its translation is CASSGTGGSGELFF.

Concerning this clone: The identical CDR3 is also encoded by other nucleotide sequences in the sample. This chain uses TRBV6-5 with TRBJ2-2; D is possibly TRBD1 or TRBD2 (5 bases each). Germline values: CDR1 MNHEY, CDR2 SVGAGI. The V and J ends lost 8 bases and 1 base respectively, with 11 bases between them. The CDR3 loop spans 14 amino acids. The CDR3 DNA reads TGTGCCAGCTCCGGGACGGGGAACACCGGGGAGCTGTTTTTT. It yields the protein CASSGTGNTGELFF.

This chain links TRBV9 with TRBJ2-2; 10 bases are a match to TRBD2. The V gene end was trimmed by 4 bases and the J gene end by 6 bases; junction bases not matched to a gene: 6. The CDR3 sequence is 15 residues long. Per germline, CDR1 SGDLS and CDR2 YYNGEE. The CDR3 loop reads CASSPASGGPGELFF. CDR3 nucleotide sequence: TGTGCCAGCAGCCCCGCTAGCGGGGGACCCGGGGAGCTGTTTTTT.

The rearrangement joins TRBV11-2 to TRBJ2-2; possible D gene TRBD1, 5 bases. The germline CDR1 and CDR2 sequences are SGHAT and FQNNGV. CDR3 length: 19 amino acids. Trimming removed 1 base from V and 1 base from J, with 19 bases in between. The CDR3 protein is CASSLGAHVGERNTGELFF. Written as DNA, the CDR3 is TGTGCCAGCAGCTTAGGGGCCCACGTAGGGGAAAGGAACACCGGGGAGCTGTTTTTT.

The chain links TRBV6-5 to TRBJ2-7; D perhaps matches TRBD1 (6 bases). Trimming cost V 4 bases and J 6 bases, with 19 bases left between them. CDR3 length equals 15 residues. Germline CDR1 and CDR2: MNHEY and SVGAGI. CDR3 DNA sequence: TGTGCCAGCAGTTTACACCGGACAGTTGTTGCCGAGCAGTACTTC. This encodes CASSLHRTVVAEQYF.

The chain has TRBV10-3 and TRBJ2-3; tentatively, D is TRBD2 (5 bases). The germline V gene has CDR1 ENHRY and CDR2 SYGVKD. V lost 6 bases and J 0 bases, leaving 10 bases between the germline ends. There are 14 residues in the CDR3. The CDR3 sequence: CAISGRASTDTQYF. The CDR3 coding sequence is TGTGCCATCAGCGGGCGGGCAAGCACAGATACGCAGTATTTT.

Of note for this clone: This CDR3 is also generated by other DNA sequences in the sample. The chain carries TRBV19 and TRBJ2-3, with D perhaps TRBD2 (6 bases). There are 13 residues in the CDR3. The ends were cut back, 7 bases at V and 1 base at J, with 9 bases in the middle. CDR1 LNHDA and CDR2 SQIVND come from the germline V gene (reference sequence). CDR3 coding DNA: TGTGCCAGTACCTGGGGGGGCACAGATACGCAGTATTTT. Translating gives CASTWGGTDTQYF.

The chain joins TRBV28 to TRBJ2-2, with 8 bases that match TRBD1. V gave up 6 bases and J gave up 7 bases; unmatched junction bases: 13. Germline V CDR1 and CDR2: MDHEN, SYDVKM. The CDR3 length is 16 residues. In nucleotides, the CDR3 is TGTGCCAGCAGCTCCCCGGGACAGGCGGTGGGCGGGGAGCTGTTTTTT. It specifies CASSSPGQAVGGELFF. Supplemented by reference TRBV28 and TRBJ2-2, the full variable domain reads DVKVTQSSRYLVKRTGEKVFLECVQDMDHENMFWYRQDPGLGLRLIYFSYDVKMKEKGDIPEGYSVSREKKERFSLILESASTNQTSMYLCASSSPGQAVGGELFFGEGSRLTVL.

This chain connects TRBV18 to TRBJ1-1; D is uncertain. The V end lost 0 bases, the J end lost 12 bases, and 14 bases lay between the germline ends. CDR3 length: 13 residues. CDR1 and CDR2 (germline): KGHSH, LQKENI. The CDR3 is CASSPPGLTRTFF. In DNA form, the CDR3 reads TGTGCCAGCTCACCACCGGGCCTCACCAGGACTTTCTTT.

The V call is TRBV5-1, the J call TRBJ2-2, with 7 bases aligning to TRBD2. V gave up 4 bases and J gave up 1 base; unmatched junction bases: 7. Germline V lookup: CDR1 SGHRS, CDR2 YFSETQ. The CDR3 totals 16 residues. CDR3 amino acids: CASSPGRGGNTGELFF. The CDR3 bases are TGCGCCAGCAGCCCGGGGCGCGGGGGGAACACCGGGGAGCTGTTTTTT.

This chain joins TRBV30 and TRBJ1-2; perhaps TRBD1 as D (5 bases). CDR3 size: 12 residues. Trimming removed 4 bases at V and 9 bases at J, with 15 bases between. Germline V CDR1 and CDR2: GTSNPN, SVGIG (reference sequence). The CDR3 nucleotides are TGTGCCTGGACGGGGCAGGCTATTCGCTACACCTTC. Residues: CAWTGQAIRYTF.

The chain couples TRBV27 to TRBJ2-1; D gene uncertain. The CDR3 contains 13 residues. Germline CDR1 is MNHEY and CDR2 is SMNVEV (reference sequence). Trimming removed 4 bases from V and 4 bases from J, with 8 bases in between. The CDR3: CASSSLGYNEQFF. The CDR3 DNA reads TGTGCCAGCAGTTCGCTAGGTTACAATGAGCAGTTCTTC.

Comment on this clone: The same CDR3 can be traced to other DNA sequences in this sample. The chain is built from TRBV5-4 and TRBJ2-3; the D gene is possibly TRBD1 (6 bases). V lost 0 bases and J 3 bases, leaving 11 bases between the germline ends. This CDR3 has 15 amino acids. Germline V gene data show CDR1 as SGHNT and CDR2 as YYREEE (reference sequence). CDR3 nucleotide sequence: TGTGCCAGCAGCTTGGGGGGGCGCGGTACAGATACGCAGTATTTT. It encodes CASSLGGRGTDTQYF.

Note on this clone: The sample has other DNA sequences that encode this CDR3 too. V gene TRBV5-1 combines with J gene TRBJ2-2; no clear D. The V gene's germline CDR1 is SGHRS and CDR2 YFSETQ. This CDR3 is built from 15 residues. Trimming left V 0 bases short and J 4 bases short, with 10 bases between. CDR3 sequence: CASSLAGPGTGELFF. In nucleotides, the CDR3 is TGCGCCAGCAGCTTGGCGGGCCCCGGCACCGGGGAGCTGTTTTTT. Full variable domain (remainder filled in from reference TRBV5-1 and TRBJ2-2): KAGVTQTPRYLIKTRGQQVTLSCSPISGHRSVSWYQQTPGQGLQFLFEYFSETQRNKGNFPGRFSGRQFSNSRSEMNVSTLELGDSALYLCASSLAGPGTGELFFGEGSRLTVL.

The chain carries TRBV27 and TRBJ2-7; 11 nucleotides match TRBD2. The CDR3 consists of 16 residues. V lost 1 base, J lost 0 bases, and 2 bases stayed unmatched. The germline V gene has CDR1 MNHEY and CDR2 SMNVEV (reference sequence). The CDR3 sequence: CASSLFLAGGSYEQYF. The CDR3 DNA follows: TGTGCCAGCAGTTTATTTCTAGCGGGGGGCTCCTACGAGCAGTACTTC.